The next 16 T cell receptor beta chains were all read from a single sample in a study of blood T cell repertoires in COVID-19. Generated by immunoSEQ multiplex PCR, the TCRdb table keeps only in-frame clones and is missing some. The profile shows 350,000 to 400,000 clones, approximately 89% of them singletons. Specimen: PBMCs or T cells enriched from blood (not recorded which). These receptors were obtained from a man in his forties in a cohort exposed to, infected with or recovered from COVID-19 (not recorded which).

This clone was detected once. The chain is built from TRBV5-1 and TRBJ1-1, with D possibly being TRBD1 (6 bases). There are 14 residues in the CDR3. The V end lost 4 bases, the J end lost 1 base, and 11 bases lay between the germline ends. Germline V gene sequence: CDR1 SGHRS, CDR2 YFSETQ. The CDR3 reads CASSNEGQNTEAFF. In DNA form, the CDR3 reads TGCGCCAGCAGCAACGAGGGACAGAACACTGAAGCTTTCTTT. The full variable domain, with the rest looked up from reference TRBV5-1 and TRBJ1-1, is KAGVTQTPRYLIKTRGQQVTLSCSPISGHRSVSWYQQTPGQGLQFLFEYFSETQRNKGNFPGRFSGRQFSNSRSEMNVSTLELGDSALYLCASSNEGQNTEAFFGQGTRLTVV.

CDR3 DNA: TGTGCCTGGAGTAAGGGAGCGGTCAATGAGCAGTTCTTC. Encoded protein: CAWSKGAVNEQFF. This chain links TRBV30 with TRBJ2-1; the D gene is possibly TRBD2 (5 bases). V lost 2 bases and J lost 6, with 11 bases in between. The CDR3 runs to 13 residues. The V gene's germline CDR1 is GTSNPN and CDR2 SVGIG (reference sequence). Using reference TRBV30 and TRBJ2-1 for the parts outside the CDR3, the full variable domain is SQTIHQWPATLVQPVGSPLSLECTVEGTSNPNLYWYRQAAGRGLQLLFYSVGIGQISSEVPQNLSASRPQDRQFILSSKKLLLSDSGFYLCAWSKGAVNEQFFGPGTRLTVL.

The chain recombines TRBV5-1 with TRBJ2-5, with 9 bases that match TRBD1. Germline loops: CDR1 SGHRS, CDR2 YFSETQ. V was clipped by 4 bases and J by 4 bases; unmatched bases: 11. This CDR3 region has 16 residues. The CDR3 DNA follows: TGCGCCAGCAGCCCCGCATTGGGACAGGGTGGAGAGACCCAGTACTTC. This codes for CASSPALGQGGETQYF.

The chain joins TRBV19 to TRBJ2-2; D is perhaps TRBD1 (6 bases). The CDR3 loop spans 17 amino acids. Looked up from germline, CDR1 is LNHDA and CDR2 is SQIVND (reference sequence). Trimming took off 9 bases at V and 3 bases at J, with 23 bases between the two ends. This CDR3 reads CASKETGLVWDTGELFF. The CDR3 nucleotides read TGTGCCAGCAAAGAGACAGGCTTAGTATGGGACACCGGGGAGCTGTTTTTT.

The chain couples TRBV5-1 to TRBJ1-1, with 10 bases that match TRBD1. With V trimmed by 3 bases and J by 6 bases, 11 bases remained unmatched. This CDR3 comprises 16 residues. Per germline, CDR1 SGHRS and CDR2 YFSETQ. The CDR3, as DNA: TGCGCCAGCAGCTCGAGACAGGGGGCTGGGAGTTCTGAAGCTTTCTTT. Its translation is CASSSRQGAGSSEAFF.

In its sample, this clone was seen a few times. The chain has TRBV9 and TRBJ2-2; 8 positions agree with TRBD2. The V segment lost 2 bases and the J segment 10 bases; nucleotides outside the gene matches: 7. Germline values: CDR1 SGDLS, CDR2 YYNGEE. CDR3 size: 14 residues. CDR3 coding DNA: TGTGCCAGCAGCGTGACTAGCGTCTACGAGGAGCTGTTTTTT. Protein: CASSVTSVYEELFF.

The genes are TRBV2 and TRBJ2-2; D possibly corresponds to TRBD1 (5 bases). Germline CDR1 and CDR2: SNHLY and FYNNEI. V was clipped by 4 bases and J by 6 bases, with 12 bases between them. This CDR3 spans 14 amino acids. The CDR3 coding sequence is TGTGCCAGCAGTGTTGAACAGGTGTCCGGGGAGCTGTTTTTT. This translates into CASSVEQVSGELFF.

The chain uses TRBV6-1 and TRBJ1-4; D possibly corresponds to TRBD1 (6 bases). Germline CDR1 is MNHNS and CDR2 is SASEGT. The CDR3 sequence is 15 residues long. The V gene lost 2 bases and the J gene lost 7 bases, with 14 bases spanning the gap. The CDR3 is CASSETWGRGEKLFF. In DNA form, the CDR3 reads TGTGCCAGCAGTGAAACGTGGGGGCGCGGTGAAAAACTGTTTTTT.

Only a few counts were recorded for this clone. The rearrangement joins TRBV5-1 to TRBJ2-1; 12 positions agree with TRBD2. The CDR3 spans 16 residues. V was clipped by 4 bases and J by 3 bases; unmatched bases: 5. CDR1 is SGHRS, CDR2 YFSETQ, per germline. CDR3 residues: CASSVSSGRVYNEQFF. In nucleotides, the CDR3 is TGCGCCAGCAGCGTTTCTAGCGGGAGGGTCTACAATGAGCAGTTCTTC. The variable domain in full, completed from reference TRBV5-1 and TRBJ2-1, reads KAGVTQTPRYLIKTRGQQVTLSCSPISGHRSVSWYQQTPGQGLQFLFEYFSETQRNKGNFPGRFSGRQFSNSRSEMNVSTLELGDSALYLCASSVSSGRVYNEQFFGPGTRLTVL.

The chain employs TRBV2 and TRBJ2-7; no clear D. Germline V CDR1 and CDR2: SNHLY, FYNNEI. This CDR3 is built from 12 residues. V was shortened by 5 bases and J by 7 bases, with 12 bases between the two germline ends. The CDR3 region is CASSKEWAEQYF. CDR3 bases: TGTGCCAGCAGTAAAGAGTGGGCAGAGCAGTACTTC.

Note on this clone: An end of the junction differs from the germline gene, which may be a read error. The CDR3 protein is CASSYSGLAENIQYF. The CDR3 coding sequence is TGTGCCAGCAGTTACTCCGGACTAGCCGAAAACATTCAGTACTTC. V is TRBV6-5 and J is TRBJ2-4; 8 bases are a match to TRBD2. The length of the CDR3 is 15 residues. Germline V gene sequence: CDR1 MNHEY, CDR2 SVGAGI.

CDR3 protein: CASSLKAPGHKNQPQHF. In nucleotides, the CDR3 is TGTGCCAGCAGCCTAAAGGCCCCGGGACACAAGAATCAGCCCCAGCATTTT. The chain links TRBV7-6 to TRBJ1-5; possibly TRBD1 for D (6 bases). Trimming left V 5 bases short and J 4 bases short, with 21 bases between. This CDR3 contains 17 residues. The germline gives CDR1 SGHVS, CDR2 FNYEAQ. The entire variable domain, with the rest obtained from reference TRBV7-6 and TRBJ1-5, is as follows: GAGVSQSPRYKVTKRGQDVALRCDPISGHVSLYWYRQALGQGPEFLTYFNYEAQQDKSGLPNDRFSAERPEGSISTLTIQRTEQRDSAMYRCASSLKAPGHKNQPQHFGDGTRLSIL.

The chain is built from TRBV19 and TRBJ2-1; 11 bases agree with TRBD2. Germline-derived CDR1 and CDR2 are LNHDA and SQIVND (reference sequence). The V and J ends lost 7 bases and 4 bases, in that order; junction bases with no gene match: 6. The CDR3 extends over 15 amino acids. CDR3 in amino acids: CASTLAGGGYNEQFF. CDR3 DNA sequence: TGTGCCAGTACCTTAGCGGGAGGGGGTTACAATGAGCAGTTCTTC.

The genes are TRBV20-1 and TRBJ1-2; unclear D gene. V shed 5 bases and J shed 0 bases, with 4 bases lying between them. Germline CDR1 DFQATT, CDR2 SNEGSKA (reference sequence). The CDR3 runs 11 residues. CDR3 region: CSALANYGYTF. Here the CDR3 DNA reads TGCAGTGCTTTAGCTAACTATGGCTACACCTTC.

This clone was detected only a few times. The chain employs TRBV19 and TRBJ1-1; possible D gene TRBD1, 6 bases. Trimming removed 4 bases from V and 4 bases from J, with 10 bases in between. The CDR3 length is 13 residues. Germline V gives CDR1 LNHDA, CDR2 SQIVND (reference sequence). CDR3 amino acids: CASSRSGVTEAFF. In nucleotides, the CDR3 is TGTGCCAGTAGTAGATCAGGGGTCACTGAAGCTTTCTTT.

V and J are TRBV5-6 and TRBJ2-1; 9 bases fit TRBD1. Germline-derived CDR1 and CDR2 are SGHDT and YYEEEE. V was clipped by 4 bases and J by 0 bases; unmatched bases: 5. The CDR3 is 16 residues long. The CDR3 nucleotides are TGTGCCAGCAGCAAGGACAGGGGCCCCTCCTACAATGAGCAGTTCTTC. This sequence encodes CASSKDRGPSYNEQFF.